Below, 5 T cell receptor beta chains from the same sample are listed, as sequenced in a study of CD8+ T cells in alopecia areata. The treatment is: oral pan-JAK inhibitor, 5-10 mg twice daily. The authors extracted RNA and reverse transcribed it into cDNA as the sequencing template. The data were produced by immunoSEQ multiplex PCR, yet TCRdb's version contains in-frame clones alone and is incomplete. The sample lists roughly 200,000 clones, around 58% seen once, with around 13% in the top ten. The specimen comprised CD8+ T cells sorted from blood, sampled at week 24, from a patient treated with tofacitinib. The receptors were gathered from a human donor with alopecia areata.

This clone was seen many times. V and J are TRBV5-1 and TRBJ2-7, with 11 positions matching TRBD1. This CDR3 comprises 15 residues. CDR1 SGHRS and CDR2 YFSETQ come from the germline V gene. V shed 3 bases, J shed 6 bases, and the junction held 8 bases outside the gene matches. The CDR3 reads CASSWTGGDLGEQYF. The CDR3 nucleotides read TGCGCCAGCAGCTGGACAGGGGGCGATCTAGGCGAGCAGTACTTC.

This chain links TRBV7-9 with TRBJ1-1; D remains unclear. Looked up from germline, CDR1 is SEHNR and CDR2 is FQNEAQ (reference sequence). V was pared by 3 bases and J by 5 bases, with 7 bases between. This CDR3 contains 12 residues. CDR3 in amino acids: CASSFEVTEAFF. As DNA, the CDR3 is TGTGCCAGCAGCTTTGAGGTGACTGAAGCTTTCTTT.

This chain connects TRBV29-1 to TRBJ1-1; TRBD1 aligns across 7 bases. Germline assignment: CDR1 SQVTM and CDR2 ANQGSEA. CDR3 size: 13 residues. Trimming removed 8 bases from V and 3 bases from J; junction bases left unmatched: 9. CDR3 residues: CSLKTGTDTEAFF. The DNA for the CDR3 is TGCAGCCTTAAGACAGGGACGGACACTGAAGCTTTCTTT.

V and J are TRBV7-2 and TRBJ2-7; TRBD1 matches 8 bases. CDR1 is SGHTA and CDR2 is FQGNSA in the germline V gene. V shed 5 bases and J 3 bases; nucleotides not matched to a gene: 9. The CDR3 length is 15 residues. CDR3 bases: TGTGCCAGCAGCCGGTCCCAGGGGGCGAACTACGAGCAGTACTTC. Amino acid sequence: CASSRSQGANYEQYF.

The chain links TRBV2 to TRBJ1-5; D gene ambiguous. The CDR3 spans 22 residues. Between the trimmed V and J ends, which lost 6 bases and 2 bases, there was a span of 35 bases. Germline-derived CDR1 and CDR2 are SNHLY and FYNNEI. The CDR3 coding sequence is TGTGCCAGCAGCGATACCCATGCGGCACTACTCCCCGGGTTAAAAGGCAATCAGCCCCAGCATTTT. Encoded protein: CASSDTHAALLPGLKGNQPQHF.